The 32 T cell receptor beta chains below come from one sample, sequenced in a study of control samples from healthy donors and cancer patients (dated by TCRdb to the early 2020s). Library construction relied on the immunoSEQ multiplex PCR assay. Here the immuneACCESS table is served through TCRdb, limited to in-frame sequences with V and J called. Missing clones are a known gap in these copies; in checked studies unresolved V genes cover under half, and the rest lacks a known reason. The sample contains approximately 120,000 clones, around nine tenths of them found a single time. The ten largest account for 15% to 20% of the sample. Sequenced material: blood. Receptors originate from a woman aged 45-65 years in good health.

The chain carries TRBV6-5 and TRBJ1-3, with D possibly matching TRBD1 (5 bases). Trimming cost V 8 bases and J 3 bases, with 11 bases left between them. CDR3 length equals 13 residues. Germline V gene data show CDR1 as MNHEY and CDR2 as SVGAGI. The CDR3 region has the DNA TGTGCCAGCGTGAGGGGCGATGGAAACACCATATATTTT. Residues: CASVRGDGNTIYF.

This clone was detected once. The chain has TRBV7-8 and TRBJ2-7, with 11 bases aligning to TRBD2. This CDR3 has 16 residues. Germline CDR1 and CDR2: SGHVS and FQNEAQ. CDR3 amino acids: CASTLHSGRGLYEQYV. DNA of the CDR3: TGTGCCAGCACCTTACATAGCGGGAGGGGATTGTACGAGCAGTACGTC.

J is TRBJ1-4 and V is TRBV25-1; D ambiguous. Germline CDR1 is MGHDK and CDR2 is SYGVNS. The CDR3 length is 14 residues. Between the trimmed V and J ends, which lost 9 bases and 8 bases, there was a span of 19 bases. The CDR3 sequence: CAREGRCGVEKLFF. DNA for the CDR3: TGTGCCAGGGAGGGTCGGTGCGGGGTGGAAAAACTGTTTTTT.

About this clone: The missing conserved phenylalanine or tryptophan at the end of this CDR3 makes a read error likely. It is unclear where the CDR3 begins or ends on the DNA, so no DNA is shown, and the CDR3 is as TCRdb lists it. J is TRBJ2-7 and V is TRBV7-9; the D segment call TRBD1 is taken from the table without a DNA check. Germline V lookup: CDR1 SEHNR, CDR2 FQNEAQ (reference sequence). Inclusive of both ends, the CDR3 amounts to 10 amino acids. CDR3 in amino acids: CASSLTEVIP.

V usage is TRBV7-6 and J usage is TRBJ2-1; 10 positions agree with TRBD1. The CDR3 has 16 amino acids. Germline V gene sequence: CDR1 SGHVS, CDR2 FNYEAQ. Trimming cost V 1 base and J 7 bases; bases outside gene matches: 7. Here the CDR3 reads CASSLVVDRGGNEQFF. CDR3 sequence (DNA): TGTGCCAGCAGCTTAGTAGTGGACAGGGGGGGTAATGAGCAGTTCTTC.

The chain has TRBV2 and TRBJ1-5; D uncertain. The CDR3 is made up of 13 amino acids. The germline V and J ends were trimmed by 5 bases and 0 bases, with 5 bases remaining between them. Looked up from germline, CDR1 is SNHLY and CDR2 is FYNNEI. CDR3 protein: CASSRDSNQPQHF. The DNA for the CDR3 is TGTGCCAGCAGTAGAGATAGCAATCAGCCCCAGCATTTT.

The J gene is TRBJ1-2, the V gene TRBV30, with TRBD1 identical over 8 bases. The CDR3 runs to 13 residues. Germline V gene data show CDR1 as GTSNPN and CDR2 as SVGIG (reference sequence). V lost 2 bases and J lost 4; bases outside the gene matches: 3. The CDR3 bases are TGTGCCTGGAGTCTTGGACAGGGCTATGGCTACACCTTC. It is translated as CAWSLGQGYGYTF.

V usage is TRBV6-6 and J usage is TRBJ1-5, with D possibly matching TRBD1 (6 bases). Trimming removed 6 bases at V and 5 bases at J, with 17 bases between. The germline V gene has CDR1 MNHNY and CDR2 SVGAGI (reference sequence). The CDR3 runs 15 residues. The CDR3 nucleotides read TGTGCCAGCAGGGAGGGGGTATGGGAGGATCAGCCCCAGCATTTT. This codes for CASREGVWEDQPQHF.

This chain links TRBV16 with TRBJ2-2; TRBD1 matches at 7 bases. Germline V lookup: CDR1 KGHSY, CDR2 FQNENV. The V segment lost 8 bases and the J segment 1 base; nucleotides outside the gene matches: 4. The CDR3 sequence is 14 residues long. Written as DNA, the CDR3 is TGTGCCAGCGCCCGGGACAGGAACACCGGGGAGCTGTTTTTT. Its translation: CASARDRNTGELFF.

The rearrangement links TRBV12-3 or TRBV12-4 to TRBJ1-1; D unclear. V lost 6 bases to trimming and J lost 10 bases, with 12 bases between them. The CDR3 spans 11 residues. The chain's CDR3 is CASSKQRVAFF. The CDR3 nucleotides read TGTGCCAGCAGCAAACAGCGAGTAGCTTTCTTT.

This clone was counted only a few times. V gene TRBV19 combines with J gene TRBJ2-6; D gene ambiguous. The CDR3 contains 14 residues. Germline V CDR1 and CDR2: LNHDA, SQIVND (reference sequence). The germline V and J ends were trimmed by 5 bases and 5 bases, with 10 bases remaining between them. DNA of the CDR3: TGTGCCAGTAGTCCACAAGTTAGGGCCAACGTCCTGACTTTC. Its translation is CASSPQVRANVLTF.

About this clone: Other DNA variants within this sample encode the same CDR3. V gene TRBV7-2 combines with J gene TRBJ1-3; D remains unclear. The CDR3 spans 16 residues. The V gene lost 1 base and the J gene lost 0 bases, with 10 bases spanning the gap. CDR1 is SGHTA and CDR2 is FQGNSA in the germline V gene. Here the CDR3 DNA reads TGTGCCAGCAGCTTAGGTCTCCCTAGCTCTGGAAACACCATATATTTT. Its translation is CASSLGLPSSGNTIYF.

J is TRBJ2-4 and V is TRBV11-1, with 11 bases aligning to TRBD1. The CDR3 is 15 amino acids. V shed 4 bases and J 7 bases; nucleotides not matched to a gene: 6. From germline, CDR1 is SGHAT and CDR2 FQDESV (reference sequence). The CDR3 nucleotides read TGTGCCAGCAGCTCTGGGACAGGGGGATTCAACATTCAGTACTTC. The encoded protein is CASSSGTGGFNIQYF.

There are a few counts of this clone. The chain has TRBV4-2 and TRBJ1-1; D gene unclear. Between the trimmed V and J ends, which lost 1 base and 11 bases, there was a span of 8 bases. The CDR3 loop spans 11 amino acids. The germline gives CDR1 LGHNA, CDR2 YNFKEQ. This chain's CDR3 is CASSQGGRAFF. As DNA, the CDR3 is TGTGCCAGCAGCCAAGGAGGAAGGGCTTTCTTT.

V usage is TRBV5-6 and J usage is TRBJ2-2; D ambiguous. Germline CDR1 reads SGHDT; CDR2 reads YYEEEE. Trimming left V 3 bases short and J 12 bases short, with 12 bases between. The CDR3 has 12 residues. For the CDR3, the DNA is TGTGCCAGCAGCTATCTTTTCGGCAAGCTGTTTTTT. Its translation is CASSYLFGKLFF.

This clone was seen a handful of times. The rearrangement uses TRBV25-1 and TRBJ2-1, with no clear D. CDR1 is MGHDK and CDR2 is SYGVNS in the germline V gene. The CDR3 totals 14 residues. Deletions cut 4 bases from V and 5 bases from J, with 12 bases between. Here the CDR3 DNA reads TGTGCCAGCAGTGCCATTTGGGGTCACAATGAGCAGTTCTTC. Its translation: CASSAIWGHNEQFF.

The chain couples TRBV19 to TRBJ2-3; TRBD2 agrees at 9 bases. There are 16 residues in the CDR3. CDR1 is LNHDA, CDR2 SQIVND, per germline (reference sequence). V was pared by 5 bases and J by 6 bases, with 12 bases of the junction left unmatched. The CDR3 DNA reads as TGTGCCAGTAGTCGGACTAGCGCCCCCCCTCAGGATACGCAGTATTTT. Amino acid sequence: CASSRTSAPPQDTQYF.

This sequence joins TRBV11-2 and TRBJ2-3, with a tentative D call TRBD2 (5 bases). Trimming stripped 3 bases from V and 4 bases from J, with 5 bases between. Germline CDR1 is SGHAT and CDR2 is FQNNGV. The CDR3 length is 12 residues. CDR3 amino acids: CASSLDSDTQYF. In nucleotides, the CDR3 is TGTGCCAGCAGCTTGGACTCAGATACGCAGTATTTT.

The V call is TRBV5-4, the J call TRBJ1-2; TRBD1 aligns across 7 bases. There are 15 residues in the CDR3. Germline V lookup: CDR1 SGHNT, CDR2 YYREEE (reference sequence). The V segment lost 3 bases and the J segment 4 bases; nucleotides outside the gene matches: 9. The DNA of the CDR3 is TGTGCCAGCAGCTCCTCAGGGGGGGTAGGCTATGGCTACACCTTC. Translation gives CASSSSGGVGYGYTF.

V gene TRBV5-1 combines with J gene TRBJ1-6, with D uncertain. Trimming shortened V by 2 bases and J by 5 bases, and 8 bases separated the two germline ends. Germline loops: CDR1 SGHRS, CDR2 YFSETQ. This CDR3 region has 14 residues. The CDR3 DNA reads TGCGCCAGCAGCTTAGCGCAGAATAATTCACCCCTCCACTTT. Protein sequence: CASSLAQNNSPLHF.

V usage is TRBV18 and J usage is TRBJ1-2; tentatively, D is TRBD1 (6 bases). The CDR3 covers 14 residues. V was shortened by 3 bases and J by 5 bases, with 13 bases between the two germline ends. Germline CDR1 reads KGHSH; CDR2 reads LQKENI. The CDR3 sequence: CASSPEARGYGYTF. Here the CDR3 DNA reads TGTGCCAGCTCACCTGAGGCCAGGGGTTATGGCTACACCTTC.

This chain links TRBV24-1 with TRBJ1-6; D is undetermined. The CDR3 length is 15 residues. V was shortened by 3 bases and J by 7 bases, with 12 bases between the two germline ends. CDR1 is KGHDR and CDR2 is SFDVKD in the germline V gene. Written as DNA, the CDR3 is TGTGCCACCAGTGATGCAACAACCCCGAATTCACCCCTCCACTTT. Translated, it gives CATSDATTPNSPLHF.

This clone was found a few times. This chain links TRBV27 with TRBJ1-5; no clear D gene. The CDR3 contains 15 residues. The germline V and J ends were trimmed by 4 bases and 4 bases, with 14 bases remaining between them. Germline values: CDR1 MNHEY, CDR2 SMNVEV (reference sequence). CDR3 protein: CASSSQAYLNQPQHF. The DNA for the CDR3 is TGTGCCAGCAGTTCCCAGGCGTACTTGAATCAGCCCCAGCATTTT.

The CDR3 nucleotides are TGTGCCATCAGTGCCGGCGGTAACACAGATACGCAGTATTTT. It is translated as CAISAGGNTDTQYF. The J gene is TRBJ2-3, the V gene TRBV10-3; D not certain. The CDR3 runs to 14 residues. Trimming shortened V by 4 bases and J by 2 bases, and 10 bases separated the two germline ends. In germline, CDR1 is ENHRY, CDR2 SYGVKD.

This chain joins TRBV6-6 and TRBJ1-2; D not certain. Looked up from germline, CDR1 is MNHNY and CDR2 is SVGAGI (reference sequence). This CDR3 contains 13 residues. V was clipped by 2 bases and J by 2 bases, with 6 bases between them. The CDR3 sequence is CASSYEGNYGYTF. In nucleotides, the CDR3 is TGTGCCAGCAGTTACGAGGGAAACTATGGCTACACCTTC.

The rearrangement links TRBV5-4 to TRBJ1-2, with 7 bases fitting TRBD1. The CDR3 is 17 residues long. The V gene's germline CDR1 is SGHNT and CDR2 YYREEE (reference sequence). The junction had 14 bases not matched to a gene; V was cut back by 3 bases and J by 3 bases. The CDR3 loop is CASSSGGRQGRDYGYTF. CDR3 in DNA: TGTGCCAGCAGCTCGGGTGGAAGACAGGGAAGGGACTATGGCTACACCTTC.

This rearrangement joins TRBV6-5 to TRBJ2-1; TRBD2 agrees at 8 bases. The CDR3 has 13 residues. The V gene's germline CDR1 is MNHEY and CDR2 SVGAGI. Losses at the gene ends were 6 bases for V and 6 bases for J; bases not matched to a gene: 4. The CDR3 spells CASRRGGTNEQFF. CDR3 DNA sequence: TGTGCCAGCAGACGGGGGGGGACCAATGAGCAGTTCTTC.

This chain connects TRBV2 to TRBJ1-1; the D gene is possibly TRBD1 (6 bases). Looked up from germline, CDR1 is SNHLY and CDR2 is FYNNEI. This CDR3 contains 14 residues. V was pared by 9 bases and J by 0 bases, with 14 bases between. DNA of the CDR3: TGTGCCAGGGGGGCGGGGACCCTGAACACTGAAGCTTTCTTT. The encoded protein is CARGAGTLNTEAFF.

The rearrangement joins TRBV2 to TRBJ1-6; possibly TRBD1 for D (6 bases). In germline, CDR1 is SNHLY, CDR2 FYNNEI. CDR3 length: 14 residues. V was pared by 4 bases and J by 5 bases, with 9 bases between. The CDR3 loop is CASSGQANNSPLHF. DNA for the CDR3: TGTGCCAGCAGTGGACAGGCCAATAATTCACCCCTCCACTTT. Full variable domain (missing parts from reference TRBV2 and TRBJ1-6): EPEVTQTPSHQVTQMGQEVILRCVPISNHLYFYWYRQILGQKVEFLVSFYNNEISEKSEIFDDQFSVERPDGSNFTLKIRSTKLEDSAMYFCASSGQANNSPLHFGNGTRLTVT.

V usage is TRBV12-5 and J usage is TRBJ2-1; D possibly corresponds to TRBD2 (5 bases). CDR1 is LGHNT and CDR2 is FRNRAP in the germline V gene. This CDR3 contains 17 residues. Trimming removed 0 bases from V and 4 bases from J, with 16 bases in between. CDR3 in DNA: TGTGCTAGTGGTTTGGTGGTCGCTGGACTTAGATACAATGAGCAGTTCTTC. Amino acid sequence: CASGLVVAGLRYNEQFF.

The DNA of the CDR3 is TGTGCCAGCAGCTCCCAGCCGGGTCAAACAGATACGCAGTATTTT. Amino acids: CASSSQPGQTDTQYF. J is TRBJ2-3 and V is TRBV9; D is undetermined. V lost 4 bases, J lost 3 bases, and 15 bases lay in between. This CDR3 contains 15 residues. CDR1 is SGDLS and CDR2 is YYNGEE in the germline V gene.

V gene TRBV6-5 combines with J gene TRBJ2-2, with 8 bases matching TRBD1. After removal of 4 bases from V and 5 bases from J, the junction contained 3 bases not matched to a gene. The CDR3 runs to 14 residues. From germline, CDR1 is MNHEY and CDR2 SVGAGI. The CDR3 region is CASSWTGNTGELFF. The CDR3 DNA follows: TGTGCCAGCAGTTGGACAGGGAATACCGGGGAGCTGTTTTTT.